The 22 T cell receptor beta chains presented below share a single source sample, sequenced in a study of molecular identifiers for immune sequencing clone quantification. TCRdb re-analysed the PCR reads in MiXCR, keeping a single row per CDR3 protein. The data show a few hundred thousand distinct CDR3 sequences, with around 25% seen just once and over 0.6% held by the top ten. Sequencing used naive CD8+ T cells from blood, with Jurkat cell RNA spiked in. Subset indicated: FACS-sorted CD8+CD4-CCR7+CD45RA+ naive T cells. The receptors come from a human donor in good health. Some libraries in this study had Jurkat cell RNA spiked in.

This clonotype was seen many times. J is TRBJ1-2 and V is TRBV28; 9 bases agree with TRBD1. V trimming: 3 bases; J trimming: 2 bases; junction bases outside the gene matches: 4. CDR3 length: 15 residues. In germline, CDR1 is MDHEN, CDR2 SYDVKM. The DNA for the CDR3 is TGTGCCAGCAGTTTCCGCGGGACAGGGAACTATGGCTACACCTTC. Residues: CASSFRGTGNYGYTF.

This clonotype was counted between two and nine times. V usage is TRBV4-1 and J usage is TRBJ2-7; 9 nucleotides align to TRBD1. Germline V CDR1 and CDR2: MGHRA, YSYEKL. V dropped 0 bases and J dropped 3; count of bases not matched to a gene: 9. The CDR3 sequence is 17 residues long. DNA for the CDR3: TGCGCCAGCAGCCAAGAAATTTGGGGGACAGGGTTCTACGAGCAGTACTTC. It translates to CASSQEIWGTGFYEQYF.

Notes on this clonotype: At one end, the junction sequence differs from germline, possibly due to a read error. The V and J genes are TRBV20-1 and TRBJ2-7, with a weak D call TRBD1 (6 bases). The CDR3 length is 15 residues. The germline gives CDR1 DFQATT, CDR2 SNEGSKA (reference sequence). The chain's CDR3 is CGARDEQGVSYEQYF. CDR3 nucleotide sequence: TGCGGTGCTAGGGATGAACAGGGCGTCTCCTACGAGCAGTACTTC.

This clonotype came up many times. This rearrangement joins TRBV14 to TRBJ2-3, with D possibly TRBD2 on 5 matching bases. The length of the CDR3 is 16 residues. Germline V gives CDR1 SGHDN, CDR2 FVKESK. The V end was cut by 4 bases, the J end by 0 bases, with 14 bases between. The CDR3 loop reads CASSLIERSSTDTQYF. CDR3 in DNA: TGTGCCAGCAGCCTTATCGAGCGGTCTAGCACAGATACGCAGTATTTT. Full variable domain (rest looked up from reference TRBV14 and TRBJ2-3): EAGVTQFPSHSVIEKGQTVTLRCDPISGHDNLYWYRRVMGKEIKFLLHFVKESKQDESGMPNNRFLAERTGGTYSTLKVQPAELEDSGVYFCASSLIERSSTDTQYFGPGTRLTVL.

This clonotype was seen ten or more times. The chain has TRBV7-9 and TRBJ2-4; D is unclear. Per the germline V gene, CDR1 is SEHNR and CDR2 is FQNEAQ (reference sequence). V was cut by 6 bases and J by 4 bases, with 7 bases left in between. This CDR3 is 12 amino acids long. This chain's CDR3 is CASRDGKNIQYF. Here the CDR3 DNA reads TGTGCCAGCAGGGACGGGAAAAACATTCAGTACTTC. Full variable domain (outside the CDR3, taken from reference TRBV7-9 and TRBJ2-4): DTGVSQNPRHKITKRGQNVTFRCDPISEHNRLYWYRQTLGQGPEFLTYFQNEAQLEKSRLLSDRFSAERPKGSFSTLEIQRTEQGDSAMYLCASRDGKNIQYFGAGTRLSVL.

To note about this clonotype: A read error may be the cause here, since a much bigger clone is one base away. The CDR3 region has the DNA TGTGCCAGCAGCTTAAACGGCGATGAGCAGTTCTTC. Encoded protein: CASSLNGDEQFF. The chain employs TRBV11-2 and TRBJ2-1, with D uncertain. Trimming cost V 2 bases and J 8 bases, with 7 bases left between them. Germline V gene data show CDR1 as SGHAT and CDR2 as FQNNGV. The CDR3 loop spans 12 amino acids.

The genes are TRBV4-3 and TRBJ2-7, with D possibly matching TRBD2 (5 bases). The germline V gene encodes CDR1 LGHNA and CDR2 YSLEER. This CDR3 has 17 residues. The V gene lost 1 base and the J gene lost 2 bases, with 18 bases spanning the gap. CDR3 in amino acids: CASSQGYTGSPTYEQYF. DNA for the CDR3: TGCGCCAGCAGCCAAGGTTATACGGGATCCCCGACCTACGAGCAGTACTTC.

In its sample, this clonotype was seen many times. The chain joins TRBV30 to TRBJ1-1, with D unclear. The length of the CDR3 is 11 residues. CDR1 GTSNPN and CDR2 SVGIG come from the germline V gene (reference sequence). V dropped 6 bases and J dropped 0 bases, with 5 bases sitting between them. For the CDR3, the DNA is TGTGCCTGTCAGATGAACACTGAAGCTTTCTTT. Its translation is CACQMNTEAFF.

About this clonotype itself: The CDR3 carries no conserved terminal phenylalanine or tryptophan, so it likely arises from a read error. The chain has TRBV6-4 and TRBJ2-2; TRBD2 matches 8 bases. The CDR3 extends over 18 amino acids. Trimming removed 0 bases from V and 4 bases from J; junction bases left unmatched: 10. Per the germline V gene, CDR1 is MRHNA and CDR2 is SNTAGT. The CDR3 DNA reads TGTGCCAGCAGTGACTCGCTGGTAGCGGGACGCAGCACCGGGGAGCTGTTTCTT. It encodes CASSDSLVAGRSTGELFL.

With regard to this clonotype: A junction end diverges from the germline sequence, so it may reflect a read error. The genes are TRBV29-1 and TRBJ2-1; 12 nucleotides align to TRBD2. The CDR3 has 16 residues. Germline CDR1 and CDR2: SQVTM and ANQGSEA. DNA for the CDR3: TGCAGCGTTCTCCAGACTAGCGGGAGAGGATACAATGCGCAGTTCTTC. It encodes CSVLQTSGRGYNAQFF.

The chain has TRBV7-8 and TRBJ1-4, with 7 bases identical to TRBD1. J was trimmed by 4 bases and V by 3 bases; bases with no gene match: 5. The V gene's germline CDR1 is SGHVS and CDR2 FQNEAQ. This CDR3 region has 15 residues. The chain's CDR3 is CASSFSGQLNEKLFF. CDR3 in DNA: TGTGCCAGCAGCTTCTCGGGACAGCTTAATGAAAAACTGTTTTTT.

This rearrangement joins TRBV12-3 or TRBV12-4 to TRBJ2-7; 7 bases are shared with TRBD1. There are 13 residues in the CDR3. With 5 bases clipped from V and 3 bases from J, the junction kept 4 bases outside the gene matches. The CDR3 region is CASSHRGHYEQYF. The CDR3 DNA sequence: TGTGCCAGCAGTCACAGGGGCCACTACGAGCAGTACTTC.

This clonotype was observed many times. This chain joins TRBV25-1 and TRBJ2-3; no clear D gene. This CDR3 comprises 12 residues. Trimming removed 2 bases from V and 5 bases from J, with 5 bases in between. The V gene's germline CDR1 is MGHDK and CDR2 SYGVNS. The CDR3 DNA is TGTGCCAGCAGTGAAATCGGAGATACGCAGTATTTT. This encodes CASSEIGDTQYF. Supplemented by reference TRBV25-1 and TRBJ2-3, the full variable domain reads EADIYQTPRYLVIGTGKKITLECSQTMGHDKMYWYQQDPGMELHLIHYSYGVNSTEKGDLSSESTVSRIRTEHFPLTLESARPSHTSQYLCASSEIGDTQYFGPGTRLTVL.

Only a few counts were recorded for this clonotype. The rearrangement joins TRBV5-6 to TRBJ2-7; TRBD1 agrees at 8 bases. The ends lost 4 bases at V and 0 bases at J; junction bases unmatched: 9. The CDR3 has 16 residues. Per the germline V gene, CDR1 is SGHDT and CDR2 is YYEEEE. The CDR3 DNA sequence: TGTGCCAGCAGCGATCCGACAGGGGAATTCTCCTACGAGCAGTACTTC. This sequence encodes CASSDPTGEFSYEQYF.

In regard to this clonotype: One junction end disagrees with the germline gene, perhaps due to a read error. V is TRBV29-1 and J is TRBJ2-1, with 8 nucleotides matching TRBD2. CDR1 is SQVTM, CDR2 ANQGSEA, per germline. This CDR3 spans 12 amino acids. The CDR3 here is CSIDAGGLGQFF. Written as DNA, the CDR3 is TGCAGCATTGACGCGGGGGGCCTAGGGCAGTTCTTC.

About this clonotype itself: Just one base apart from a much larger clone, this may be a read error. V usage is TRBV7-2 and J usage is TRBJ2-7, with 11 bases identical to TRBD2. Germline loops: CDR1 SGHTA, CDR2 FQGNSA. The CDR3 totals 16 residues. CDR3 region: CASSLVLAGANAEQCF. DNA for the CDR3: TGTGCCAGCAGCTTAGTACTAGCGGGAGCCAATGCCGAGCAGTGCTTC.

In its sample, this clonotype was seen many times. The chain combines TRBV6-5 with TRBJ2-1; TRBD2 matches 10 bases. J was trimmed by 2 bases and V by 4 bases; bases with no gene match: 8. This CDR3 has 17 amino acids. Germline V gives CDR1 MNHEY, CDR2 SVGAGI. CDR3 DNA: TGTGCCAGCAGTTTTACTAGCGGGGTAACTGCCTACAATGAGCAGTTCTTC. This codes for CASSFTSGVTAYNEQFF.

The sample holds a few counts of this clonotype. The rearrangement joins TRBV24-1 to TRBJ2-1; D is undetermined. The CDR3 length is 11 residues. The V end was cut by 0 bases, the J end by 8 bases, with 1 base between. The germline gives CDR1 KGHDR, CDR2 SFDVKD. The CDR3 nucleotides are TGTGCCACCAGTGATTTGCATGAGCAGTTCTTC. Its translation: CATSDLHEQFF.

This clonotype came up many times. This sequence joins TRBV19 and TRBJ2-1; 14 bases align to TRBD2. This CDR3 has 17 amino acids. V lost 3 bases to trimming and J lost 9 bases; unmatched junction nucleotides: 10. The germline gives CDR1 LNHDA, CDR2 SQIVND (reference sequence). The CDR3 sequence: CASSMPSGLAGGGEQFF. The DNA of the CDR3 is TGTGCCAGTAGTATGCCCTCCGGACTAGCGGGAGGCGGTGAGCAGTTCTTC.

This clonotype has a handful of counts. A read error may explain this, as a much larger clone is one base away. The chain couples TRBV2 to TRBJ2-5; tentative D call: TRBD2 (5 bases). Germline values: CDR1 SNHLY, CDR2 FYNNEI. The CDR3 is 17 residues long. CDR3 nucleotide sequence: TGTGCCAGCAGTGAAGCGGGAGACTATCCCTGGCAAGAGACCCGGTACTTC. Translation gives CASSEAGDYPWQETRYF.

This clonotype was observed many times. The chain couples TRBV7-9 to TRBJ2-3, with 7 bases fitting TRBD2. The junction had 20 bases not matched to a gene; V was cut back by 5 bases and J by 3 bases. Germline V CDR1 and CDR2: SEHNR, FQNEAQ (reference sequence). This CDR3 spans 19 amino acids. The CDR3: CASSPTWGGQKASTDTQYF. CDR3 coding DNA: TGTGCCAGCAGCCCAACTTGGGGAGGGCAGAAGGCTTCAACAGATACGCAGTATTTT.

This clonotype has more than one count but fewer than ten. The chain employs TRBV4-3 and TRBJ2-6; perhaps TRBD1 as D (5 bases). This CDR3 has 16 amino acids. Trimming removed 0 bases from V and 2 bases from J, with 8 bases in between. Germline V gives CDR1 LGHNA, CDR2 YSLEER. The CDR3 DNA follows: TGCGCCAGCAGCCAAGACAGGGTGCCTGGGGCCAACGTCCTGACTTTC. It translates to CASSQDRVPGANVLTF.